This T cell receptor (beta chain) was documented in a study of T cell repertoires in cytomegalovirus infection. Study background: Recently described HLA-C-restricted plus well-studied HLA-B-restricted CMV epitopes were used. Through public TCR beta signatures, both CMV infection and matching HLA type were indicated. Overall study results and limits: Cumulative frequency of public TCR beta families picked out carriers of CMV plus the relevant HLA. CMV-specific HLA-C-restricted TCR beta clonotypes dominated the ex vivo response.

The CDR3 is 14 amino acids. V gave up 4 bases and J gave up 4 bases, with 11 bases separating them. Using its own MiXCR run on the reads, TCRdb lists one record per CDR3 protein. The data contain about 570,000 distinct CDR3 sequences, 40% of them singletons. This clonotype has more than one count but fewer than ten. The antigen is unknown. The sample here was cultured PBMCs, taken from culture after CMV antigen stimulation. The receptor comes from a human donor in good health (CMV status not recorded). Some clones in this sample may be carry-over from other donors' samples. The rearrangement links TRBV12-3 or TRBV12-4 to TRBJ2-1; D ambiguous. The CDR3 DNA follows: TGTGCCAGCAGTTCATGGACCAAATACAATGAGCAGTTCTTC. Protein sequence: CASSSWTKYNEQFF.